The 15 T cell receptor beta chains reported below all come from one sample, sequenced in a study of human T cells and chemical hapten exposure. TCRdb called the RACE reads again in MiXCR, with one record for every CDR3 protein. The table records over 100,000 distinct CDR3 sequences, about a tenth of them present only once. Specified time point: patch test 2, 6 weeks after DPC sensitization. The treatment: therapeutic diphenylcyclopropenone sensitization with weekly scalp DPC. Source: whole blood, taken in connection with sensitization to the hapten diphenylcyclopropenone (DPC). Every receptor here comes from a woman aged 40 to 55 with alopecia areata. Some clones in this sample may be carry-over from other donors' samples.

This clonotype was seen a handful of times. The junction does not match germline at one end; this may be a read error. The V call is TRBV10-3, the J call TRBJ2-4, with a weak D call TRBD2 (6 bases). The germline V gene encodes CDR1 ENHRY and CDR2 SYGVKD. The CDR3 length is 15 residues. The CDR3 sequence: CAISESGRAENIQYF. Written as DNA, the CDR3 is TGTGCCATCAGTGAGTCCGGGAGAGCCGAAAACATTCAGTACTTC.

The CDR3: CASTPGDSDGNSPLHF. CDR3 DNA: TGTGCCAGCACACCAGGAGACAGTGACGGTAATTCACCCCTCCACTTT. The rearrangement links TRBV28 to TRBJ1-6; a weak D match, TRBD1 (5 bases). The CDR3 is made up of 16 amino acids. The V gene's germline CDR1 is MDHEN and CDR2 SYDVKM. Between the trimmed V and J ends, which lost 7 bases and 6 bases, there was a span of 19 bases.

In its sample, this clonotype was seen a few times. The chain combines TRBV7-2 with TRBJ1-1; D is undetermined. V was trimmed by 3 bases and J by 2 bases, leaving 10 bases between them. This CDR3 is built from 14 residues. Germline lookup yields CDR1 SGHTA and CDR2 FQGNSA. The DNA for the CDR3 is TGTGCCAGCAGCTTCGGCAGTCTAAACACTGAAGCTTTCTTT. This translates into CASSFGSLNTEAFF.

A few counts support this clonotype. The rearrangement links TRBV11-2 to TRBJ2-7, with TRBD1 as a possible D gene (6 bases). CDR3 size: 14 residues. The germline V and J ends were trimmed by 2 bases and 2 bases, with 10 bases remaining between them. Germline lookup yields CDR1 SGHAT and CDR2 FQNNGV. The CDR3 DNA is TGTGCCAGCAGCTTATCACAGGGCCCCTACGAGCAGTACTTC. This sequence encodes CASSLSQGPYEQYF.

This clonotype came up a few times. J is TRBJ2-1 and V is TRBV6-2 or TRBV6-3; a possible D gene is TRBD2 (5 bases). Germline V gene lookup returns CDR1 MNHEY and CDR2 SVGEGT. The V end was cut by 5 bases, the J end by 9 bases, with 14 bases between. The CDR3 consists of 13 residues. The CDR3 spells CASSPTRPGEQFF. Here the CDR3 DNA reads TGTGCCAGCAGTCCCACTAGGCCGGGTGAGCAGTTCTTC.

In its sample, this clonotype was seen many times. This chain joins TRBV4-1 and TRBJ2-3, with 7 nucleotides matching TRBD2. The trim removed 4 bases at V and 2 bases at J, leaving 6 bases unmatched. From germline, CDR1 is MGHRA and CDR2 YSYEKL. This CDR3 has 15 residues. CDR3 DNA: TGCGCCAGCAGCCTCAGACTAGCCCCCACAGATACGCAGTATTTT. It specifies CASSLRLAPTDTQYF.

In this sample, this clonotype turned up many times. The chain carries TRBV10-1 and TRBJ2-5; TRBD2 matches 9 bases. This CDR3 is 14 amino acids long. Trimming took 4 bases from V and 6 from J; bases not matched to a gene: 6. CDR1 and CDR2 (germline): WNHNN, SYGVQD (reference sequence). The CDR3 DNA reads TGCGCCAGCAGTGGGAATGGACTAGCGAAGACCCAGTACTTC. This sequence encodes CASSGNGLAKTQYF.

This clonotype was seen many times. This chain connects TRBV7-2 to TRBJ2-2; tentatively, D is TRBD1 (6 bases). The V end lost 6 bases, the J end lost 1 base, and 6 bases lay between the germline ends. Germline CDR1 and CDR2: SGHTA and FQGNSA. The CDR3 sequence is 13 residues long. The DNA of the CDR3 is TGTGCCAGCAGGGGACAGAACACCGGGGAGCTGTTTTTT. Translated, it gives CASRGQNTGELFF.

The V call is TRBV5-1, the J call TRBJ1-6, with no clear D. CDR3 length equals 15 residues. From germline, CDR1 is SGHRS and CDR2 YFSETQ. Between the trimmed V and J ends, which lost 0 bases and 7 bases, there was a span of 11 bases. CDR3 residues: CASSLAVQENSPLHF. In DNA form, the CDR3 reads TGCGCCAGCAGCTTGGCTGTACAAGAAAATTCACCCCTCCACTTT.

The J gene is TRBJ1-5, the V gene TRBV6-2 or TRBV6-3, with D perhaps matching TRBD1 (6 bases). The CDR3 runs to 17 residues. CDR1 MNHEY and CDR2 SVGEGT come from the germline V gene. V dropped 6 bases and J dropped 5 bases, with 23 bases sitting between them. CDR3 coding DNA: TGTGCCAGCAGCCCCGACCCCTCACAGGGAGTTGATCAGCCCCAGCATTTT. It yields the protein CASSPDPSQGVDQPQHF.

CDR3 in amino acids: CASSRRGGLVGANVLTF. Here the CDR3 DNA reads TGTGCCAGCAGCCGAAGGGGGGGTCTCGTTGGGGCCAACGTCCTGACTTTC. The V call is TRBV28, the J call TRBJ2-6; D may be TRBD2 (7 bases). V was clipped by 6 bases and J by 3 bases, with 18 bases between them. The CDR3 extends over 17 amino acids. Germline-derived CDR1 and CDR2 are MDHEN and SYDVKM.

This clonotype was seen only a few times. This chain links TRBV7-9 with TRBJ2-2; D may be TRBD1 (6 bases). CDR1 SEHNR and CDR2 FQNEAQ come from the germline V gene (reference sequence). The CDR3 covers 13 residues. V was cut by 5 bases and J by 5 bases, with 9 bases left in between. CDR3 region: CASSITGTGELFF. CDR3 DNA sequence: TGTGCCAGCAGCATTACAGGGACCGGGGAGCTGTTTTTT. Full variable domain (remainder filled in from reference TRBV7-9 and TRBJ2-2): DTGVSQNPRHKITKRGQNVTFRCDPISEHNRLYWYRQTLGQGPEFLTYFQNEAQLEKSRLLSDRFSAERPKGSFSTLEIQRTEQGDSAMYLCASSITGTGELFFGEGSRLTVL.

This clonotype showed up many times. This chain joins TRBV7-2 and TRBJ1-2, with D hard to call. Germline CDR1 reads SGHTA; CDR2 reads FQGNSA. This CDR3 is 13 amino acids long. With 2 bases removed from V and 4 bases from J, the gap between germline ends came to 8 bases. CDR3 amino acids: CASSLRGFYGYTF. In DNA, the CDR3 is TGTGCCAGCAGCTTAAGAGGATTCTATGGCTACACCTTC. The entire variable domain, with the rest obtained from reference TRBV7-2 and TRBJ1-2, is as follows: GAGVSQSPSNKVTEKGKDVELRCDPISGHTALYWYRQSLGQGLEFLIYFQGNSAPDKSGLPSDRFSAERTGGSVSTLTIQRTQQEDSAVYLCASSLRGFYGYTFGSGTRLTVV.

This CDR3 is CASSRAGTGVIGEQFF. CDR3 in DNA: TGTGCCAGCAGTCGAGCCGGGACAGGGGTAATCGGTGAGCAGTTCTTC. V is TRBV6-5 and J is TRBJ2-1; 10 bases are shared with TRBD1. Germline V lookup: CDR1 MNHEY, CDR2 SVGAGI. The CDR3 spans 16 residues. Germline trimming cut 5 bases from V and 9 bases from J; bases unmatched to any gene: 13.

This clonotype has a count of ten or more. The J gene is TRBJ2-1, the V gene TRBV4-1; 10 bases align to TRBD2. The CDR3 extends over 17 amino acids. From germline, CDR1 is MGHRA and CDR2 YSYEKL. Trimming removed 3 bases from V and 3 bases from J; junction bases left unmatched: 8. In DNA, the CDR3 is TGCGCCAGCAGCCAGGATCAGCTAGCGGGGGACTACAATGAGCAGTTCTTC. Translated, it gives CASSQDQLAGDYNEQFF.